This entry features one T cell receptor beta chain sequence. The antigen is undetermined. The method was immunoSEQ multiplex PCR; TCRdb's version includes in-frame clones alone and lacks a portion of them. The sample lists tens of thousands of clones; about 80% were seen once. CDR3 length: 15 residues. Trimming took 1 base from V and 0 from J, leaving 10 bases between them. The germline V gene has CDR1 SGDLS and CDR2 YYNGEE. Unexposed donor CD4+ T cells date from about 2011-2018, before the COVID-19 pandemic. After about 10 days of culture, CD4+ T cells were isolated. As cell numbers allowed, unexposed-donor CD4+ T cells faced SARS-CoV-2 S/N and four cold-coronavirus spikes. The sample originates from a study of CD4 T cells in relation to SARS-CoV-2 and coronaviruses. Study-level background: ViraFEST: roughly 10-day antigen culture of PBMCs, then TCR beta CDR3 sequencing. The HLA restriction of the shared crossreactive spike epitopes was mapped.

The source material was CD4+ T cells from PBMCs, cultured in vitro. The receptor was isolated from a human donor in good health. This chain uses TRBV9 with TRBJ1-2; D might be TRBD1 (5 bases). As DNA, the CDR3 is TGTGCCAGCAGCGTAAATACAGGCCCTAACTATGGCTACACCTTC. Translation gives CASSVNTGPNYGYTF. The full variable domain, completed using reference TRBV9 and TRBJ1-2, is DSGVTQTPKHLITATGQRVTLRCSPRSGDLSVYWYQQSLDQGLQFLIQYYNGEERAKGNILERFSAQQFPDLHSELNLSSLELGDSALYFCASSVNTGPNYGYTFGSGTRLTVV.